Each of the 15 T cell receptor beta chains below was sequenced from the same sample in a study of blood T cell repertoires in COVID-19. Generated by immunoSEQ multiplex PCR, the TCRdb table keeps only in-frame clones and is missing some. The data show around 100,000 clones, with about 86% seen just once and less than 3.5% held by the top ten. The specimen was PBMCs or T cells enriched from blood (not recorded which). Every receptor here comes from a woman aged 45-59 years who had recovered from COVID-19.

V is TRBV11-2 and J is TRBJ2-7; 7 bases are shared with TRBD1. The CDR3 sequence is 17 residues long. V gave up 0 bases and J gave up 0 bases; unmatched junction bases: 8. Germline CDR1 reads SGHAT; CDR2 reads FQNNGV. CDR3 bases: TGTGCCAGCAGCTTAGACTCCGGGACAGCTAACTCCTACGAGCAGTACTTC. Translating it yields CASSLDSGTANSYEQYF.

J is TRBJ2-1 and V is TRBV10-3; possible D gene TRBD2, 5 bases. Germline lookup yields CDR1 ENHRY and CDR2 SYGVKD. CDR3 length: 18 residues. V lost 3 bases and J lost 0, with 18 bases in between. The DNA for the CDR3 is TGTGCCATCAGTGAACCTGGTGGGAGTGGGAGCTCCTACAATGAGCAGTTCTTC. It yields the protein CAISEPGGSGSSYNEQFF.

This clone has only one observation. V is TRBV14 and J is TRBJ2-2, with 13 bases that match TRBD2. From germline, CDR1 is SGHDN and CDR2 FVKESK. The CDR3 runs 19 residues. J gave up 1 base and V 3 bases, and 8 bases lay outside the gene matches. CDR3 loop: CASSHRTGLAGMNTGELFF. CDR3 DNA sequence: TGTGCCAGCAGCCACCGCACGGGACTAGCGGGGATGAACACCGGGGAGCTGTTTTTT.

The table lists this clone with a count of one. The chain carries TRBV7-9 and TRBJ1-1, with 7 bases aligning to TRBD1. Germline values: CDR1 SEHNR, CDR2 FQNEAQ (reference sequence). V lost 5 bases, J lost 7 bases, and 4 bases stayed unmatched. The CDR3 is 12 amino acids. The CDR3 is CASSRDSLEAFF. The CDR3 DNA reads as TGTGCCAGCAGCCGGGACAGTCTTGAAGCTTTCTTT.

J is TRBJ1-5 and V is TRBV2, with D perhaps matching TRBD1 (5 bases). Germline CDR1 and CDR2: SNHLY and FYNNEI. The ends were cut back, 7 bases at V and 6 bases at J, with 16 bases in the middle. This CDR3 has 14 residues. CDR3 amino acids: CASNTDSSAQPQHF. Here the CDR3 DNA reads TGTGCCAGCAACACCGACAGTTCGGCTCAGCCCCAGCATTTT.

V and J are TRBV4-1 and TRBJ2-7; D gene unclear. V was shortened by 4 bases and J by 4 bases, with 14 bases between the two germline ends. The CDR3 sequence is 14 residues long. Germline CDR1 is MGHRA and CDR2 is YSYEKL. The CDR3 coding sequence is TGCGCCAGCAGCCCCGCCAGCGTGGAATACGAGCAGTACTTC. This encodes CASSPASVEYEQYF.

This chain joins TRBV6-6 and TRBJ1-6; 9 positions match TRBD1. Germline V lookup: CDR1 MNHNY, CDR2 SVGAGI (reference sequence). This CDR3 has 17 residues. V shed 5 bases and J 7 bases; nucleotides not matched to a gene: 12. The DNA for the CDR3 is TGTGCCAGCAGTCGGCCCGGGACAGGGATACTAAATTCACCCCTCCACTTT. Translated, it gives CASSRPGTGILNSPLHF.

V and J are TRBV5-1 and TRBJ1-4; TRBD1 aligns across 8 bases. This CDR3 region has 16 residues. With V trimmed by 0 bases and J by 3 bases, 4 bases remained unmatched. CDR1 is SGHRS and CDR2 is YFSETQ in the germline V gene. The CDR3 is CASSLAQGAANEKLFF. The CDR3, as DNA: TGCGCCAGCAGCTTGGCGCAGGGGGCAGCTAATGAAAAACTGTTTTTT. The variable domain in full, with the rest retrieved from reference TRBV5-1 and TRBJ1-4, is KAGVTQTPRYLIKTRGQQVTLSCSPISGHRSVSWYQQTPGQGLQFLFEYFSETQRNKGNFPGRFSGRQFSNSRSEMNVSTLELGDSALYLCASSLAQGAANEKLFFGSGTQLSVL.

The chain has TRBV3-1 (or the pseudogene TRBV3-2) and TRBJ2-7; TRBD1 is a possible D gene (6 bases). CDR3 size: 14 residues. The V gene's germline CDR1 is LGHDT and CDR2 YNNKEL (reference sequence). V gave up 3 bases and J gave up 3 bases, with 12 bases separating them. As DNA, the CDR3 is TGTGCCAGCAGCCAGGGGGCAGGGTTCTACGAGCAGTACTTC. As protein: CASSQGAGFYEQYF.

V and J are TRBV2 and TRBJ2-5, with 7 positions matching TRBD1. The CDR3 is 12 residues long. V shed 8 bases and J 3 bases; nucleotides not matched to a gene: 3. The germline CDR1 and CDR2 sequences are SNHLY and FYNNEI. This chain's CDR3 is CASGDREETQYF. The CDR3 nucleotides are TGTGCCAGCGGAGACAGGGAAGAGACCCAGTACTTC. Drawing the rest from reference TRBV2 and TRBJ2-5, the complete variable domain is EPEVTQTPSHQVTQMGQEVILRCVPISNHLYFYWYRQILGQKVEFLVSFYNNEISEKSEIFDDQFSVERPDGSNFTLKIRSTKLEDSAMYFCASGDREETQYFGPGTRLLVL.

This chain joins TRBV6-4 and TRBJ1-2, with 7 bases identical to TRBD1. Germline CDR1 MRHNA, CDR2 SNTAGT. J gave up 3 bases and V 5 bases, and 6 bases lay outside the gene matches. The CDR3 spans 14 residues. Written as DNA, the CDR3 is TGTGCCAGCAGTCGGACCACAGGGGACTATGGCTACACCTTC. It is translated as CASSRTTGDYGYTF.

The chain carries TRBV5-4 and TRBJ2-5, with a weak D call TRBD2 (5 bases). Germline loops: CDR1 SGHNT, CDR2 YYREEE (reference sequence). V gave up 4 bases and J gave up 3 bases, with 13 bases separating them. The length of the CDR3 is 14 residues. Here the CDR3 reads CASSLARGKETQYF. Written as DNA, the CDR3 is TGTGCCAGCAGCCTAGCACGGGGTAAAGAGACCCAGTACTTC.

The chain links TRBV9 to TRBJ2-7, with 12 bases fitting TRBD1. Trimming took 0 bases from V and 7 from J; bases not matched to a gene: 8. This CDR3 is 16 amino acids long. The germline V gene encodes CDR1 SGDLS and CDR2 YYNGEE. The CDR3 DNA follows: TGTGCCAGCAGCGTAGGAGCCGGGACAGGGGGCAATGAGCAGTACTTC. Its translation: CASSVGAGTGGNEQYF.

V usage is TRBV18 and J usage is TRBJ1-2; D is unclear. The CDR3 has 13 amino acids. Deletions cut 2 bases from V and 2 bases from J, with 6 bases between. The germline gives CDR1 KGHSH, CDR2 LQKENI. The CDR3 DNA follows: TGTGCCAGCTCACCAGACGGGAACTATGGCTACACCTTC. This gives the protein CASSPDGNYGYTF.

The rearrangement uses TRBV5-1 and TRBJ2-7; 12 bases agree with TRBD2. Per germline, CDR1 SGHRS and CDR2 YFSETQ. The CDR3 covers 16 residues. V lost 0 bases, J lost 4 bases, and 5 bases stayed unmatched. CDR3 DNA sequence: TGCGCCAGCAGCTTGGGGCTAGCGGGAGGGCCTTACGAGCAGTACTTC. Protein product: CASSLGLAGGPYEQYF.